The entry below gives a single T cell receptor (beta chain) sequence along with its context. Using immunoSEQ multiplex PCR, the repertoire was profiled, and TCRdb retains in-frame clones only, with some absent. Of 2 million to 2.5 million clones listed, 93% are singletons. These data come from a study of shared clonotypes between healthy human individuals. The CDR3 sequence is 13 residues long. CDR1 is SGHDN and CDR2 is FVKESK in the germline V gene. V gave up 0 bases and J gave up 1 base, with 3 bases separating them. In the naive CD8 group, cells lacked CD45RO and were positively selected for CCR7, so terminally differentiated effector memory CD45RA+ cells were left out.

The clonotype was recovered from a man aged 18 to 29 in good health. Some clones in this sample may be carry-over from other donors' samples. The sequenced sample consisted of naive CD8+ T cells from PBMCs. The V gene is TRBV14, the J gene TRBJ1-2; D unclear. CDR3 in amino acids: CASSQDVNYGYTF. Written as DNA, the CDR3 is TGTGCCAGCAGCCAAGATGTTAACTATGGCTACACCTTC.